One TCR beta chain is described in this entry. CDR1 and CDR2 (germline): MDHEN, SYDVKM. V was trimmed by 4 bases and J by 6 bases, leaving 11 bases between them. The CDR3 totals 13 residues. The authors split each subset's genomic DNA evenly across several immunoSEQ plates. Only in-frame clones appear in the TCRdb table, and some are missing; sequencing was by immunoSEQ multiplex PCR. The data hold under 850,000 clones, with over 60% observed a single time. The data originate from a study of shared clonotypes between healthy human individuals. The chain employs TRBV28 and TRBJ2-3; no reliable D call. Sample: memory CD4+ T cells sorted from blood. Subset indicated: CD45RA-negative fraction. The clonotype was recovered from a woman aged 30 to 39 in good health. The CDR3 DNA reads as TGTGCCAGCAGTTCGCCCCGACCGGATACGCAGTATTTT. It yields the protein CASSSPRPDTQYF.